These 30 T cell receptor beta chains came from one sample sequenced in a study of blood T cell repertoires in COVID-19. The data were produced by immunoSEQ multiplex PCR, yet TCRdb's version contains in-frame clones alone and is incomplete. Here the sample spans roughly 68,000 clones, more than 75% being singletons. Sequencing was done on a sample of PBMCs or T cells enriched from blood (not recorded which). All receptors come from a woman between 40 and 50 years old who had recovered from COVID-19.

The chain is built from TRBV13 and TRBJ2-1; maybe TRBD2 (5 bases). The CDR3 sequence is 15 residues long. Trimming removed 8 bases at V and 10 bases at J, with 24 bases between. Germline CDR1 PRHDT, CDR2 FYEKMQ (reference sequence). CDR3 DNA sequence: TGTGCCAGCCAAAGGTGGGATACGGGGTTGGGAGAGCAGTTCTTC. This encodes CASQRWDTGLGEQFF.

The chain couples TRBV2 to TRBJ1-6, with TRBD1 identical over 7 bases. V shed 3 bases, J shed 4 bases, and the junction held 0 bases outside the gene matches. In germline, CDR1 is SNHLY, CDR2 FYNNEI. This CDR3 region has 14 residues. CDR3 bases: TGTGCCAGCAGTGACAGGGGGTATAATTCACCCCTCCACTTT. It yields the protein CASSDRGYNSPLHF.

The rearrangement joins TRBV19 to TRBJ2-4; 7 bases match TRBD2. V shed 6 bases and J 6 bases; nucleotides not matched to a gene: 5. This CDR3 spans 13 amino acids. The V gene's germline CDR1 is LNHDA and CDR2 SQIVND (reference sequence). As DNA, the CDR3 is TGTGCCAGTAGCGGGACTACGTTAAACATTCAGTACTTC. This encodes CASSGTTLNIQYF.

This rearrangement joins TRBV5-1 to TRBJ2-1; 7 bases line up with TRBD1. J was trimmed by 2 bases and V by 2 bases; bases with no gene match: 4. The CDR3 is made up of 15 amino acids. Germline CDR1 is SGHRS and CDR2 is YFSETQ. The CDR3 DNA sequence: TGCGCCAGCAGCTTTCAGAGGGGGCCCTACAATGAGCAGTTCTTC. This gives the protein CASSFQRGPYNEQFF.

The chain recombines TRBV27 with TRBJ2-5; 13 bases map to TRBD2. The CDR3 has 14 residues. Germline assignment: CDR1 MNHEY and CDR2 SMNVEV (reference sequence). V lost 8 bases, J lost 5 bases, and 5 bases stayed unmatched. CDR3 in DNA: TGTGCCAGCGGAGGACTAGCGGGGGCGGAGACCCAGTACTTC. Residues: CASGGLAGAETQYF.

This chain joins TRBV19 and TRBJ2-1, with 9 bases fitting TRBD2. The junction had 8 bases not matched to a gene; V was cut back by 4 bases and J by 7 bases. The CDR3 is 15 residues long. Per the germline V gene, CDR1 is LNHDA and CDR2 is SQIVND (reference sequence). The CDR3 nucleotides read TGTGCCAGTAGTAGGACGGCGGGGGGGTGGAATGAGCAGTTCTTC. The encoded protein is CASSRTAGGWNEQFF.

The chain links TRBV3-1 (or the pseudogene TRBV3-2) to TRBJ1-3; a possible D gene is TRBD1 (5 bases). CDR3 length equals 16 residues. Per germline, CDR1 LGHDT and CDR2 YNNKEL (reference sequence). The ends were cut back, 1 base at V and 0 bases at J, with 10 bases in the middle. The CDR3 DNA is TGTGCCAGCAGCCAAGCTTTTGGACACTCTGGAAACACCATATATTTT. This sequence encodes CASSQAFGHSGNTIYF.

The chain combines TRBV25-1 with TRBJ2-6; D not certain. The CDR3 runs 16 residues. The V end was cut by 1 base, the J end by 0 bases, with 7 bases between. The germline gives CDR1 MGHDK, CDR2 SYGVNS. The CDR3 nucleotides are TGTGCCAGCAGTGAATGGGCGCGCTCTGGGGCCAACGTCCTGACTTTC. This sequence encodes CASSEWARSGANVLTF.

The gene calls are TRBV27 and TRBJ2-2; D might be TRBD2 (6 bases). The CDR3 sequence is 17 residues long. V was cut by 5 bases and J by 3 bases, with 19 bases left in between. Germline CDR1 and CDR2: MNHEY and SMNVEV (reference sequence). Here the CDR3 reads CASSLSTGDFYTGELFF. CDR3 sequence (DNA): TGTGCCAGCAGTCTCTCGACGGGGGACTTTTACACCGGGGAGCTGTTTTTT.

The chain combines TRBV5-1 with TRBJ1-4; 10 nucleotides align to TRBD1. The germline CDR1 and CDR2 sequences are SGHRS and YFSETQ. Trimming took 4 bases from V and 7 from J; bases not matched to a gene: 4. The CDR3 contains 14 residues. The CDR3 loop reads CASSPGTGAEKLFF. The CDR3 region has the DNA TGCGCCAGCAGCCCGGGGACAGGGGCTGAAAAACTGTTTTTT.

This chain connects TRBV5-1 to TRBJ2-1, with TRBD2 identical over 12 bases. The CDR3 runs to 16 residues. The junction had 11 bases not matched to a gene; V was cut back by 6 bases and J by 7 bases. Germline values: CDR1 SGHRS, CDR2 YFSETQ. In nucleotides, the CDR3 is TGCGCCAGCAACGATCCTAGCGGGGGGGCCTGGAATGAGCAGTTCTTC. Translation gives CASNDPSGGAWNEQFF.

This chain uses TRBV6-5 with TRBJ2-2; 8 bases fit TRBD1. CDR3 length: 15 residues. Germline CDR1 and CDR2: MNHEY and SVGAGI. Trimming cost V 2 bases and J 3 bases; bases outside gene matches: 2. This chain's CDR3 is CASSYGTGDTGELFF. In nucleotides, the CDR3 is TGTGCCAGCAGTTACGGGACAGGAGACACCGGGGAGCTGTTTTTT.

The CDR3 region has the DNA TGCAGTGCTAGTCGCAGAAATTACGAGCAGTACTTC. It yields the protein CSASRRNYEQYF. This chain uses TRBV20-1 with TRBJ2-7; unclear D gene. The CDR3 totals 12 residues. CDR1 is DFQATT and CDR2 is SNEGSKA in the germline V gene (reference sequence). V lost 3 bases and J 4 bases, leaving 10 bases between the germline ends.

This chain joins TRBV7-9 and TRBJ2-3, with D perhaps matching TRBD2 (5 bases). The CDR3 is 16 residues long. Germline V gives CDR1 SEHNR, CDR2 FQNEAQ (reference sequence). Between the trimmed V and J ends, which lost 7 bases and 0 bases, there was a span of 17 bases. CDR3 bases: TGTGCCAGCATCGGTGATCCAGCGGAGAGCACAGATACGCAGTATTTT. Translating gives CASIGDPAESTDTQYF. Full variable domain (remainder filled in from reference TRBV7-9 and TRBJ2-3): DTGVSQNPRHKITKRGQNVTFRCDPISEHNRLYWYRQTLGQGPEFLTYFQNEAQLEKSRLLSDRFSAERPKGSFSTLEIQRTEQGDSAMYLCASIGDPAESTDTQYFGPGTRLTVL.

The V and J genes are TRBV25-1 and TRBJ2-7; TRBD1 might be the D (6 bases). The CDR3 is made up of 13 amino acids. CDR1 is MGHDK and CDR2 is SYGVNS in the germline V gene. Trimming stripped 4 bases from V and 6 bases from J, with 13 bases between. This CDR3 is CASSGGPGVEQYF. DNA for the CDR3: TGTGCCAGCAGTGGGGGGCCGGGTGTCGAGCAGTACTTC.

This chain connects TRBV6-1 to TRBJ1-2; D might be TRBD1 (6 bases). CDR3 length: 13 amino acids. The germline V gene encodes CDR1 MNHNS and CDR2 SASEGT. With 2 bases removed from V and 10 bases from J, the gap between germline ends came to 14 bases. CDR3 in amino acids: CASSESRGGLYTF. CDR3 bases: TGTGCCAGCAGTGAATCAAGGGGGGGGCTCTACACCTTC.

This clone appeared once. The sample has other DNA sequences that encode this CDR3 too. The rearrangement links TRBV9 to TRBJ2-1, with 9 bases identical to TRBD2. This CDR3 has 15 amino acids. Germline V lookup: CDR1 SGDLS, CDR2 YYNGEE. J lost 3 bases, V lost 0 bases, and 1 base had no gene match. The CDR3 loop is CASSVGLADYNEQFF. In DNA form, the CDR3 reads TGTGCCAGCAGCGTAGGACTAGCGGACTACAATGAGCAGTTCTTC.

The chain links TRBV3-1 (or the pseudogene TRBV3-2) to TRBJ2-3; D is possibly TRBD2 (5 bases). Between the trimmed V and J ends, which lost 1 base and 10 bases, there was a span of 9 bases. CDR3 size: 12 residues. Looked up from germline, CDR1 is LGHDT and CDR2 is YNNKEL (reference sequence). CDR3 bases: TGTGCCAGCAGCCAAGTCGGGGTCCCGCAGTATTTT. This sequence encodes CASSQVGVPQYF.

The chain recombines TRBV12-3 or TRBV12-4 with TRBJ2-5; no definite D call. The CDR3 runs 11 residues. V dropped 5 bases and J dropped 5 bases, with 6 bases sitting between them. CDR3 loop: CASSAKETQYF. In DNA, the CDR3 is TGTGCCAGCAGTGCTAAGGAGACCCAGTACTTC.

The V and J genes are TRBV11-2 and TRBJ1-1, with D perhaps TRBD1 (6 bases). This CDR3 region has 15 residues. V dropped 1 base and J dropped 0 bases, with 9 bases sitting between them. Germline V gives CDR1 SGHAT, CDR2 FQNNGV. CDR3: CASSLAGAVNTEAFF. The CDR3 bases are TGTGCCAGCAGCTTAGCAGGGGCGGTGAACACTGAAGCTTTCTTT.

CDR3 DNA sequence: TGCAGTGCTCTTCCGGTCACTGAAGCTTTCTTT. The encoded protein is CSALPVTEAFF. The rearrangement uses TRBV20-1 and TRBJ1-1; D gene unclear. V was clipped by 5 bases and J by 4 bases, with 8 bases between them. The CDR3 is 11 amino acids. CDR1 and CDR2 (germline): DFQATT, SNEGSKA (reference sequence).

V usage is TRBV5-1 and J usage is TRBJ2-7; D may be TRBD1 (5 bases). The CDR3 covers 13 residues. The V gene's germline CDR1 is SGHRS and CDR2 YFSETQ. V was clipped by 1 base and J by 3 bases, with 8 bases between them. The CDR3, as DNA: TGCGCCAGCAGCTTGCCGCAGGGCTACGAGCAGTACTTC. Translation: CASSLPQGYEQYF.

This chain connects TRBV27 to TRBJ2-2; D gene unclear. The germline CDR1 and CDR2 sequences are MNHEY and SMNVEV (reference sequence). Trimming took 3 bases from V and 7 from J, leaving 3 bases between them. The CDR3 runs to 11 residues. This chain's CDR3 is CASSFYGELFF. CDR3 nucleotide sequence: TGTGCCAGCAGTTTTTACGGGGAGCTGTTTTTT.

The chain is built from TRBV4-1 and TRBJ2-1, with a possible D match to TRBD1 (6 bases). CDR3 length equals 16 residues. The germline V gene has CDR1 MGHRA and CDR2 YSYEKL. V was pared by 1 base and J by 3 bases, with 13 bases between. CDR3 DNA: TGCGCCAGCAGCCAAGTGGGGGCCCACGTCTACAATGAGCAGTTCTTC. Protein product: CASSQVGAHVYNEQFF.

The chain employs TRBV5-1 and TRBJ2-2; 10 bases match TRBD1. The CDR3 sequence is 15 residues long. The germline V gene has CDR1 SGHRS and CDR2 YFSETQ. With V trimmed by 0 bases and J by 5 bases, 1 base remained unmatched. The CDR3: CASSLGGQGTGELFF. The CDR3 nucleotides read TGCGCCAGCAGCTTGGGGGGACAGGGGACCGGGGAGCTGTTTTTT.

V gene TRBV11-1 combines with J gene TRBJ1-1; a weak D match, TRBD1 (5 bases). The germline CDR1 and CDR2 sequences are SGHAT and FQDESV (reference sequence). V dropped 0 bases and J dropped 11 bases, with 22 bases sitting between them. The CDR3 length is 16 residues. CDR3 nucleotides: TGTGCCAGCAGCTTAGCCCAGGGTTCGGTTTTACGTTCGGCTTTCTTT. As protein: CASSLAQGSVLRSAFF. Looking up the rest from reference TRBV11-1 and TRBJ1-1 gives the full variable domain: EAEVAQSPRYKITEKSQAVAFWCDPISGHATLYWYRQILGQGPELLVQFQDESVVDDSQLPKDRFSAERLKGVDSTLKIQPAELGDSAMYLCASSLAQGSVLRSAFFGQGTRLTVV.

This clone was counted only a few times. The rearrangement joins TRBV27 to TRBJ2-2; D not certain. With 5 bases removed from V and 3 bases from J, the gap between germline ends came to 19 bases. There are 17 residues in the CDR3. CDR1 MNHEY and CDR2 SMNVEV come from the germline V gene (reference sequence). CDR3 nucleotide sequence: TGTGCCAGCAGTCCCCTCACGACAAGGATGGACACCGGGGAGCTGTTTTTT. Its translation: CASSPLTTRMDTGELFF.

This rearrangement joins TRBV9 to TRBJ1-6; D ambiguous. Germline CDR1 reads SGDLS; CDR2 reads YYNGEE. Trimming took 0 bases from V and 0 from J, leaving 10 bases between them. The CDR3 consists of 17 residues. The CDR3 region is CASSVAAGHSYNSPLHF. The CDR3 DNA is TGTGCCAGCAGCGTAGCGGCAGGCCACTCCTATAATTCACCCCTCCACTTT.

V gene TRBV9 combines with J gene TRBJ2-1, with D perhaps TRBD2 (5 bases). The CDR3 covers 13 residues. Trimming shortened V by 6 bases and J by 5 bases, and 12 bases separated the two germline ends. CDR1 and CDR2 from the germline V gene are SGDLS and YYNGEE. CDR3 bases: TGTGCCAGCAAGCAGGACGGGAACAATGAGCAGTTCTTC. This gives the protein CASKQDGNNEQFF.

This chain links TRBV9 with TRBJ1-3; 7 positions agree with TRBD1. Germline lookup yields CDR1 SGDLS and CDR2 YYNGEE. Losses at the gene ends were 3 bases for V and 4 bases for J; bases not matched to a gene: 7. The CDR3 length is 15 residues. Here the CDR3 reads CASSASGQEGNTIYF. CDR3 nucleotides: TGTGCCAGCAGCGCGTCCGGACAGGAAGGAAACACCATATATTTT.